The rows below give T cell receptor beta chains drawn from one sample of a study of cytomegalovirus exposure and HLA in healthy donors. Libraries were prepared by immunoSEQ multiplex PCR; TCRdb keeps only in-frame clonotypes and omits some of them. In the table there are roughly 170,000 clones, 77% of which are singletons. Sequencing used PBMCs. These receptors came from a woman aged 30 to 39 in good health and CMV-seronegative. The CDR3 runs from the conserved cysteine through the conserved F or W. The D gene is left open where the match is weak. Rows give clone size only sometimes, using once, few, many, or a class for an expanded clone.

>-|-|TRBV7-2|TRBJ1-1
TGTGCCAGCAGCTTACTACCTCAAACCTGGACTGAAGCTTTCTTT
CASSLLPQTWTEAFF
>-|-|TRBV2|TRBJ1-1
TGTGCCAGCAGAGAGTCCAGGGCGGGGACTGAAGCTTTCTTT
CASRESRAGTEAFF
>-|TRBD1|TRBV29-1|TRBJ1-2
TGCAGCGTTGAGGGCAGGGGGTATGGCTACACCTTC
CSVEGRGYGYTF
>-|TRBD1|TRBV29-1|TRBJ1-4
TGCAGCGTTGCTTTGGGACAGGGTTATGAAAAACTGTTTTTT
CSVALGQGYEKLFF
>-|-|TRBV19|TRBJ1-1
TGTGCCAGTAGTATCCAGGGCAAGAACACTGAAGCTTTCTTT
CASSIQGKNTEAFF
>few|-|TRBV27|TRBJ2-2
TGTGCCAGCAGTACAGGAGTCAACACCGGGGAGCTGTTTTTT
CASSTGVNTGELFF
>-|-|TRBV7-8|TRBJ2-7
TGTGCCAGCAGCTTAGGGACACGTACCTACGAGCAGTACTTC
CASSLGTRTYEQYF
>-|TRBD1|TRBV12-5|TRBJ1-5
TGTGCTAGTGGTCTAAACGACAGGGGCGGCAATCAGCCCCAGCATTTT
CASGLNDRGGNQPQHF
>-|TRBD1|TRBV27|TRBJ1-6
TGTGCCAGCAGTTTAGGCCGGGACAGGGGCGGTTCACCCCTCCACTTT
CASSLGRDRGGSPLHF
>-|-|TRBV9|TRBJ2-3
TGTGCCAGCAGCACGGGAGATACGCAGTATTTT
CASSTGDTQYF
>-|TRBD1|TRBV30|TRBJ2-7
TGTGCCTGGAGTGAGTTAGGACAGGGAAACTACGAGCAGTACTTC
CAWSELGQGNYEQYF
>-|-|TRBV6-5|TRBJ1-4
TGTGCCAGCAGTTACTCGACGGGGAACAATGAAAAACTGTTTTTT
CASSYSTGNNEKLFF
>-|-|TRBV30|TRBJ1-5
TGTGCCTGCAAAGGGGGAGCCTATAGCAATCAGCCCCAGCATTTT
CACKGGAYSNQPQHF
>once|TRBD1|TRBV4-2|TRBJ1-5
TGTGCCAGCAGCCTGACAGGGCAGCCCCAGCATTTT
CASSLTGQPQHF
>few|TRBD1|TRBV30|TRBJ1-1
TGTGCCCAAACCGGGACAGGGGGCACTGAAGCTTTCTTT
CAQTGTGGTEAFF
>-|-|TRBV4-1|TRBJ1-5
TGCGCCAGCAGCCAGGACAGATATAGCAATCAGCCCCAGCATTTT
CASSQDRYSNQPQHF
>-|-|TRBV5-1|TRBJ2-2
TGCGCCAGCAGCTTGGAAACTCACGCGAACACCGGGGAGCTGTTTTTT
CASSLETHANTGELFF
>-|TRBD1|TRBV5-6|TRBJ1-5
TGTGCCAGCAGCTCGACAGGGCCAGATAGCAATCAGCCCCAGCATTTT
CASSSTGPDSNQPQHF
>-|TRBD1|TRBV7-2|TRBJ1-2
TGTGCCAGCAGCGTAACAGGGGGCGACTATGGCTACACCTTC
CASSVTGGDYGYTF
>-|-|TRBV4-2|TRBJ1-4
TGTGCCAGCAGTCTTGACAGAGGGATGAGGAGGGATGAAAAACTGTTTTTT
CASSLDRGMRRDEKLFF
>-|-|TRBV5-6|TRBJ2-1
TGTGCCAGCAGCGTCGGACTCACAATCAATGAGCAGTTCTTC
CASSVGLTINEQFF
>once|-|TRBV28|TRBJ1-4
TGTGCCAGCAGGAATTGGGGCGGGAGCAATAATGAAAAACTGTTTTTT
CASRNWGGSNNEKLFF
>-|-|TRBV6-1|TRBJ2-4
TGTGCCAGCAGTGAAGGTGGGGGGGCCCCGACCTGGGTAGCCAAAAACATTCAGTACTTC
CASSEGGGAPTWVAKNIQYF
>-|TRBD2|TRBV6-1|TRBJ2-5
TGTGCCAGCAGTGATCTAGCGGGGGGTTGGGAGACCCAGTACTTC
CASSDLAGGWETQYF
>-|-|TRBV27|TRBJ2-7
TGTGCCAGCAGTGGCGCAGGGTTCTACGAGCAGTACTTC
CASSGAGFYEQYF
>-|-|TRBV6-5|TRBJ2-5
TGTGCCAGCAGTTACGGCCGAGACCCCCTCGGGGAGACCCAGTACTTC
CASSYGRDPLGETQYF
>-|TRBD2|TRBV6-5|TRBJ2-7
TGTGCCAGCAGTTCACCGGGACTAGCTGGCGAGCAGTACTTC
CASSSPGLAGEQYF
>once|-|TRBV15|TRBJ1-1
TGTGCCACCAGCAGGAACAGGTTTAAGCGAGCGCACACTGAAGCTTTCTTT
CATSRNRFKRAHTEAFF
>-|TRBD2|TRBV11-2|TRBJ2-2
TGTGCCAGCAGCTTCGGAGCGGGAGGGAGCACCGGGGAGCTGTTTTTT
CASSFGAGGSTGELFF
>-|TRBD1|TRBV11-2|TRBJ1-2
TGTGCCAGCAGCTTAGCGAGACAGGGACGTAACTATGGCTACACCTTC
CASSLARQGRNYGYTF
>-|-|TRBV6-1|TRBJ1-3
TGTGCCAGCTCCCGCCCGCACATCTCTGGAAACACCATATATTTT
CASSRPHISGNTIYF
>-|-|TRBV2|TRBJ2-7
TGTGCCAGCAGTGTGAACAGGGACGTTTACGAGCAGTACTTC
CASSVNRDVYEQYF
>-|-|TRBV10-1|TRBJ1-4
TGCGCCAGCAGTGAGTCAAGGGGAAATGAAAAACTGTTTTTT
CASSESRGNEKLFF
>-|-|TRBV21-1|TRBJ1-5
TGTGCCAGCAGCAAAGGGGGCAGGGGGGTAAATCAGCCCCAGCATTTT
CASSKGGRGVNQPQHF
>-|-|TRBV9|TRBJ1-2
TGTGCCAGCAGCGTAGCTTCGGGGTATGGCTACCCCTTC
CASSVASGYGYPF
>few|TRBD2|TRBV9|TRBJ2-3
TGTGCCAGCAGCGCAATAGCGGGCCGCACAGATACGCAGTATTTT
CASSAIAGRTDTQYF
>-|-|TRBV5-1|TRBJ2-5
TGCGCCAGCAGCCCAACAGGTTTTGGAGAGACCCAGTACTTC
CASSPTGFGETQYF
>-|TRBD2|TRBV5-1|TRBJ2-2
TGCGCCAGCAGCATCCTAGCGGGGGTCGACACCGGGGAGCTGTTTTTT
CASSILAGVDTGELFF
>-|TRBD1|TRBV6-5|TRBJ1-5
TGTGCCAGCAGCACAGGGGGGGGAGGGCCCCAGCATTTT
CASSTGGGGPQHF
>-|TRBD1|TRBV5-8|TRBJ2-2
TGTGCCAGCAGCCCGCCAAACAGGGGTAGCAACACCGGGGAGCTGTTTTTT
CASSPPNRGSNTGELFF
>-|-|TRBV7-2|TRBJ1-1
TGTGCCAGCAGCCGTGGACTTGGAAGGAACACTGAAGCTTTCTTT
CASSRGLGRNTEAFF